The 10 T cell receptor beta chains below all came from one sample that was sequenced in a study of technical replicates of blood from several donors. The assay was immunoSEQ multiplex PCR, and TCRdb's table has in-frame clones only and misses some. The table has 70,000 to 95,000 clones, approximately 96% seen once; the top ten hold 0.18%. The sequencing sample was made of T cells isolated from PBMCs. Every receptor here comes from a human donor in good health.

The V call is TRBV11-3, the J call TRBJ2-7, with TRBD1 matching over 7 bases. This CDR3 comprises 15 residues. Germline CDR1 reads SGHNT; CDR2 reads YENEEA. Trimming took 5 bases from V and 3 from J; bases not matched to a gene: 10. The CDR3 bases are TGTGCCAGCAGCACCCGACAGGGCAGTGGCTACGAGCAGTACTTC. It encodes CASSTRQGSGYEQYF.

This chain's CDR3 is CASSSYRSELGQPYEQYF. CDR3 coding DNA: TGTGCCAGCAGTTCCTACCGGTCCGAACTAGGGCAACCCTACGAGCAGTACTTC. This chain uses TRBV27 with TRBJ2-7; possibly TRBD2 for D (5 bases). Germline CDR1 is MNHEY and CDR2 is SMNVEV (reference sequence). V was clipped by 4 bases and J by 2 bases, with 24 bases between them. The length of the CDR3 is 18 residues.

This chain uses TRBV7-9 with TRBJ1-6, with TRBD1 matching 9 bases. CDR1 is SEHNR and CDR2 is FQNEAQ in the germline V gene (reference sequence). This CDR3 region has 15 residues. V trimming: 5 bases; J trimming: 7 bases; junction bases outside the gene matches: 6. CDR3 in amino acids: CASSPGQGPNSPLHF. DNA of the CDR3: TGTGCCAGCAGCCCGGGACAGGGCCCAAATTCACCCCTCCACTTT. Supplemented by reference TRBV7-9 and TRBJ1-6, the full variable domain reads DTGVSQNPRHKITKRGQNVTFRCDPISEHNRLYWYRQTLGQGPEFLTYFQNEAQLEKSRLLSDRFSAERPKGSFSTLEIQRTEQGDSAMYLCASSPGQGPNSPLHFGNGTRLTVT.

The chain recombines TRBV5-1 with TRBJ2-1; 8 bases fit TRBD1. With 4 bases clipped from V and 5 bases from J, the junction kept 8 bases outside the gene matches. Germline CDR1 and CDR2: SGHRS and YFSETQ. This CDR3 comprises 15 residues. This chain's CDR3 is CASSLRTGLDNEQFF. In DNA, the CDR3 is TGCGCCAGCAGCCTCAGGACAGGGTTGGACAATGAGCAGTTCTTC.

With regard to this clone: Its ends do not fully match the called genes, so a read error is possible. V usage is TRBV6-1 and J usage is TRBJ1-2, with D tentatively TRBD1 (6 bases). Germline V lookup: CDR1 MNHNS, CDR2 SASEGT. This CDR3 region has 14 residues. CDR3 protein: CASSLPGGGVQGAF. The CDR3 DNA follows: TGTGCCAGCAGTCTCCCTGGGGGGGGTGTACAGGGCGCCTTC.

V and J are TRBV18 and TRBJ1-1, with TRBD1 as a possible D gene (5 bases). Germline CDR1 is KGHSH and CDR2 is LQKENI. V lost 6 bases and J lost 0, with 11 bases in between. This CDR3 contains 14 residues. In DNA, the CDR3 is TGTGCCAGCTCCCAGGGCCCGATGAACACTGAAGCTTTCTTT. Translated, it gives CASSQGPMNTEAFF.

This CDR3 reads CASSQDRVSGNTIYF. In DNA, the CDR3 is TGCGCCAGCAGCCAGGACAGGGTGTCCGGAAACACCATATATTTT. V usage is TRBV4-1 and J usage is TRBJ1-3; TRBD1 aligns across 8 bases. Germline V gene data show CDR1 as MGHRA and CDR2 as YSYEKL. This CDR3 has 15 amino acids. V dropped 3 bases and J dropped 4; count of bases not matched to a gene: 5.

The rearrangement uses TRBV29-1 and TRBJ2-1; 7 nucleotides align to TRBD2. CDR1 is SQVTM, CDR2 ANQGSEA, per germline. After removal of 7 bases from V and 7 bases from J, the junction contained 13 bases not matched to a gene. This CDR3 spans 14 amino acids. This CDR3 is CSGGAGNRGNEQFF. CDR3 coding DNA: TGCAGCGGGGGAGCGGGAAATCGTGGGAATGAGCAGTTCTTC.

The chain joins TRBV18 to TRBJ2-5; 9 nucleotides match TRBD1. The CDR3 extends over 15 amino acids. Germline values: CDR1 KGHSH, CDR2 LQKENI. V lost 2 bases, J lost 2 bases, and 3 bases stayed unmatched. This CDR3 is CASSPAGQGQETQYF. The CDR3 DNA reads as TGTGCCAGCTCACCAGCGGGACAGGGACAAGAGACCCAGTACTTC.

This clone was recorded a few times. The chain uses TRBV25-1 and TRBJ1-1; D is undetermined. The V gene's germline CDR1 is MGHDK and CDR2 SYGVNS. The CDR3 has 11 amino acids. Trimming took 2 bases from V and 7 from J, leaving 5 bases between them. The CDR3 DNA reads as TGTGCCAGCAGTGAACATGTTGAAGCTTTCTTT. It yields the protein CASSEHVEAFF.